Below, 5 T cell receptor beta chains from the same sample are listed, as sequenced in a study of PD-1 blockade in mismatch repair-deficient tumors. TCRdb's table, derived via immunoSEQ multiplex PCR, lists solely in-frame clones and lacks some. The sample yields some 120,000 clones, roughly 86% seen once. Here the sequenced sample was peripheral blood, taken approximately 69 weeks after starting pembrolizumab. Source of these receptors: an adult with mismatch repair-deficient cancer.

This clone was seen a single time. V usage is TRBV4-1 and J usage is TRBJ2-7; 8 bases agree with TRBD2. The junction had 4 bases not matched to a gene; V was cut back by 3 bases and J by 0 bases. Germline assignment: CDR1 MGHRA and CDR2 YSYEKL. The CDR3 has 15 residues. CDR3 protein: CASSQVRGDSYEQYF. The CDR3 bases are TGCGCCAGCAGCCAGGTGCGGGGGGACTCCTACGAGCAGTACTTC.

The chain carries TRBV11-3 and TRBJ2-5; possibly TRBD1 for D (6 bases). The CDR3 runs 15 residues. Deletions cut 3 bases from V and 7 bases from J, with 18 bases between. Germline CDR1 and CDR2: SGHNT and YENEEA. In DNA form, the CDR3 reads TGTGCCAGCAGCTTGATGGGGGCAGGGAAAGGGACCCAGTACTTC. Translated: CASSLMGAGKGTQYF. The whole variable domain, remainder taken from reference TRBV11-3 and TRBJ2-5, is EAGVVQSPRYKIIEKKQPVAFWCNPISGHNTLYWYLQNLGQGPELLIRYENEEAVDDSQLPKDRFSAERLKGVDSTLKIQPAELGDSAVYLCASSLMGAGKGTQYFGPGTRLLVL.

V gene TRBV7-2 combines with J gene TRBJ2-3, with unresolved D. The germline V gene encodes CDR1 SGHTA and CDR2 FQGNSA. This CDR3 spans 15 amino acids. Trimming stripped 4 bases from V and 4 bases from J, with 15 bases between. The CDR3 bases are TGTGCCAGCAGCTCCTATAGCCCCGGTGCAGATACGCAGTATTTT. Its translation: CASSSYSPGADTQYF.

CDR3 sequence reads: CASSEGPSYEQYF. The DNA of the CDR3 is TGTGCCAGCAGTGAAGGACCTAGCTACGAGCAGTACTTC. The rearrangement links TRBV6-1 to TRBJ2-7, with no clear D. Germline assignment: CDR1 MNHNS and CDR2 SASEGT. The CDR3 runs to 13 residues. Trimming cost V 1 base and J 3 bases, with 7 bases left between them.

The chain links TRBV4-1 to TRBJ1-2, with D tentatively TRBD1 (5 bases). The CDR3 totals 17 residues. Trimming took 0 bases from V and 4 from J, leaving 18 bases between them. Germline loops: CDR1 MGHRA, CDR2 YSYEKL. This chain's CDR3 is CASSQDHKGLNAYGYTF. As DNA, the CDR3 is TGCGCCAGCAGCCAAGATCACAAGGGGCTGAACGCCTATGGCTACACCTTC.